Included here is one T cell receptor (beta chain) sequence, with context. Its specificity is not known. The donors, nominally healthy at sampling, likely had unrecorded immune exposures. The PCR was carried out with 60 Vbeta primers and 13 Jbeta primers. The data were produced by immunoSEQ multiplex PCR, yet TCRdb's version contains in-frame clones alone and is incomplete. The sample table sets out fewer than 200,000 clones. The sample originates from a study of cytomegalovirus exposure and HLA in healthy donors. Study results and caveats: Many donors shared some public TCRs, even though most TCR sequences were rare. Donor immune exposure was known only as CMV serostatus. Most TCR beta V segments were productive about 87% or about 30% of the time in an earlier analysis.

The germline V gene encodes CDR1 LNHDA and CDR2 SQIVND (reference sequence). The CDR3 runs to 13 residues. Trimming took off 3 bases at V and 11 bases at J, with 14 bases between the two ends. The source of this sequence is a young man in good health and CMV-seronegative. Material: PBMCs. The chain couples TRBV19 to TRBJ1-5, with D perhaps matching TRBD1 (5 bases). CDR3 in DNA: TGTGCCAGTAGTATCGGGACTTCTCGGGCCCAGCATTTT. Translated, it gives CASSIGTSRAQHF.